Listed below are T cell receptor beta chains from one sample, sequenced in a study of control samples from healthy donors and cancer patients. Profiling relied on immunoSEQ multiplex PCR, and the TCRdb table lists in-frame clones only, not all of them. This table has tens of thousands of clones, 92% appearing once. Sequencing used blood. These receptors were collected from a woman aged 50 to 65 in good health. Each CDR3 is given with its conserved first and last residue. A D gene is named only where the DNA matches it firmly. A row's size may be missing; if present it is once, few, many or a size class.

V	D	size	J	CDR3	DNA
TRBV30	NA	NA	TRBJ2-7	CACRGDTRSGEQYF	TGTGCCTGTAGAGGGGACACCCGGTCCGGCGAGCAGTACTTC
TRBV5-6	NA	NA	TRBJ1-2	CASSLVRNYGYTF	TGTGCCAGCAGCTTGGTCAGGAACTATGGCTACACCTTC
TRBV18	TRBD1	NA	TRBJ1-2	CASSLETGGHGYTF	TGTGCCAGCTCACTAGAGACAGGGGGCCATGGCTACACCTTC
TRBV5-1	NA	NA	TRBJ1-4	CASSPSGSRNEKLFF	TGCGCCAGCAGCCCCTCAGGGTCCCGGAATGAAAAACTGTTTTTT
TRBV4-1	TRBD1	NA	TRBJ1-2	CASSHSSDRGYSIDGYTF	TGCGCCAGCAGCCATTCCTCGGACAGGGGGTATAGTATAGATGGCTACACCTTC
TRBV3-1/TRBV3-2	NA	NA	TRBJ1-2	CASSQDRRTYGYTF	TGTGCCAGCAGCCAAGATCGGAGGACTTATGGCTACACCTTC
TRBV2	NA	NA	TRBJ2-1	CASRVGGNEQFF	TGTGCCAGCAGAGTCGGGGGCAATGAGCAGTTCTTC
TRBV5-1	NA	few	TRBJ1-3	CASSFGFGRSGNTIYF	TGCGCCAGCAGCTTCGGGTTTGGCAGGTCAGGAAACACCATATATTTT
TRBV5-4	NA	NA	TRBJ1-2	CASSLGSNGYTF	TGTGCCAGCAGCTTGGGAAGCAATGGCTACACCTTC
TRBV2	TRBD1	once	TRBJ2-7	CASQGQIGQYF	TGTGCCAGCCAGGGACAGATCGGGCAGTACTTC
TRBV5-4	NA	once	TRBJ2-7	CASSLNSDTYEQYF	TGTGCCAGCAGCTTGAATTCGGACACCTACGAGCAGTACTTC
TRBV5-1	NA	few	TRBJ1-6	CASSPSENWSPLHF	TGCGCCAGCAGCCCGTCGGAAAACTGGTCACCCCTCCACTTT
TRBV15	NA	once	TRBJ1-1	CATSTRQAGGTEAFF	TGTGCCACCAGCACTAGACAGGCAGGAGGTACTGAAGCTTTCTTT
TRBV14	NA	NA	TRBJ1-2	CASSQERPDYGYTF	TGTGCCAGCAGCCAAGAACGTCCGGACTATGGCTACACCTTC
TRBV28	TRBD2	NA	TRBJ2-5	CASSSTSGGAWGETQYF	TGTGCCAGCAGTTCCACTAGCGGGGGCGCCTGGGGAGAGACCCAGTACTTC
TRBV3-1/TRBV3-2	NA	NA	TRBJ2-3	CASSLSTSPDHYTQYF	TGTGCCAGCAGTCTATCGACTAGTCCCGACCACTATACGCAGTATTTT
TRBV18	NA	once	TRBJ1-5	CASSPPGTLGNQPQHF	TGTGCCAGCTCACCCCCCGGGACATTGGGCAATCAGCCCCAGCATTTT
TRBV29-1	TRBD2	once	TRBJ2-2	CSVEESSGGTGELFF	TGCAGCGTTGAGGAATCTAGCGGGGGGACCGGGGAGCTGTTTTTT
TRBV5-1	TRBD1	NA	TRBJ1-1	CASSLAQGAEAFF	TGCGCCAGCAGCTTGGCGCAGGGGGCTGAAGCTTTCTTT
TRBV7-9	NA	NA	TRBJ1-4	CASSLARTGRDEKLFF	TGTGCCAGCAGCTTAGCACGAACAGGGAGGGATGAAAAACTGTTTTTT
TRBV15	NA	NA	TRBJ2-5	CATSSDLGETQYF	TGTGCCACCAGCAGCGATTTGGGAGAGACCCAGTACTTC
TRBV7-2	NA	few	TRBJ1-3	CASSPRHSSGNTIYF	TGTGCCAGCAGCCCTAGACACTCTTCTGGAAACACCATATATTTT
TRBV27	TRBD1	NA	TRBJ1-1	CASSFRFGTGRDTEAFF	TGTGCCAGCAGTTTTAGGTTCGGGACAGGACGCGACACTGAAGCTTTCTTT
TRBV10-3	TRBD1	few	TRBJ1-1	CAIGGQRNTEAFF	TGTGCCATCGGGGGACAGAGGAACACTGAAGCTTTCTTT
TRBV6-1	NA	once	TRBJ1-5	CASSESSQDQPQHF	TGTGCCAGCAGTGAGTCGTCACAAGATCAGCCCCAGCATTTT
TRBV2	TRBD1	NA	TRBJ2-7	CASSGGTGGYEQYF	TGTGCCAGCAGTGGAGGGACAGGAGGCTACGAGCAGTACTTC
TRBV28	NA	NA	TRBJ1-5	CASSLFGNQPQHF	TGTGCCAGCAGTTTATTCGGGAATCAGCCCCAGCATTTT
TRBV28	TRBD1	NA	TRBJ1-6	CASHKKNRGSPLHF	TGTGCCAGCCACAAGAAAAACAGGGGGTCACCCCTCCACTTT
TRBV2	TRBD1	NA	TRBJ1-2	CASSEVRDSGYTF	TGTGCCAGCAGTGAAGTGAGGGACAGCGGCTACACCTTC
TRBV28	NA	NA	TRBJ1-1	CASSLRPRTVEAFF	TGTGCCAGCAGTTTACGGCCTCGAACTGTTGAAGCTTTCTTT
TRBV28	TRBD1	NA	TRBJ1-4	CASRGTGGSNEKLFF	TGTGCCAGCAGGGGGACAGGGGGGTCTAATGAAAAACTGTTTTTT
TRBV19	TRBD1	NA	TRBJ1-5	CASIQAGQGNQPQHF	TGTGCCAGTATTCAAGCCGGACAGGGCAATCAGCCCCAGCATTTT
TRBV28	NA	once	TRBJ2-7	CASRAGVSSREQYF	TGTGCCAGCAGGGCCGGGGTCTCCTCTAGGGAGCAGTACTTC
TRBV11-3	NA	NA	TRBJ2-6	CASSHTDRLASGANVLTF	TGTGCCAGCAGCCACACAGACCGTTTGGCCTCTGGGGCCAACGTCCTGACTTTC
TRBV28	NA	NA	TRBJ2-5	CASRIRKETQYF	TGTGCCAGCCGAATCCGGAAAGAGACCCAGTACTTC
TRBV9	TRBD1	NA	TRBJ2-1	CASSAATGRDEQFF	TGTGCCAGCAGCGCCGCGACAGGGCGGGATGAGCAGTTCTTC
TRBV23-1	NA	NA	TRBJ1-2	CASSHGSGIHYGYTF	TGCGCCAGCAGTCACGGATCCGGGATCCACTATGGCTACACCTTC
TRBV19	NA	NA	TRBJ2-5	CASSIVRQKTQYF	TGTGCCAGTAGTATAGTCAGACAAAAGACCCAGTACTTC
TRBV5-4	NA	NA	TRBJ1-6	CASSSQGVNSPLHF	TGTGCCAGCAGCTCACAGGGCGTAAATTCACCCCTCCACTTT
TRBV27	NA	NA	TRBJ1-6	CASSLIFGSSSPLHF	TGTGCCAGCAGTTTAATCTTCGGGTCGTCCTCACCCCTCCACTTT
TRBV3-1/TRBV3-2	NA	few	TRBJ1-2	CASSQGHGYTF	TGTGCCAGCAGCCAAGGGCATGGCTACACCTTC
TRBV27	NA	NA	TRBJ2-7	CASRPYRDLSYEQYF	TGTGCCAGCAGACCCTACCGGGACCTCTCCTACGAGCAGTACTTC
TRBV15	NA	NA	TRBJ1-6	CATSREGDGGNSPLHF	TGTGCCACCAGCAGAGAGGGAGACGGGGGTAATTCACCCCTCCACTTT
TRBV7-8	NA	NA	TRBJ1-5	CASSQISQPQHF	TGTGCCAGCAGCCAAATTAGTCAGCCCCAGCATTTT
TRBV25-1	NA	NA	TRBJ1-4	CASSNTLTGMFF	TGTGCCAGCAGTAACACATTAACCGGCATGTTTTTT
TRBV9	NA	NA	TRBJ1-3	CASSVQGTGNTIYF	TGTGCCAGCAGCGTTCAGGGTACTGGAAACACCATATATTTT
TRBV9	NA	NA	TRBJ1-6	CASSVYDGDRNNYSPLHF	TGTGCCAGCAGCGTATACGATGGGGACCGAAACAACTATTCACCCCTCCACTTT
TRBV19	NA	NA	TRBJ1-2	CASSIGLGKTSTF	TGTGCCAGTAGTATAGGGTTGGGGAAGACTTCGACCTTC
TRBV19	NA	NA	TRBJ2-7	CATRPRGDTVREQYF	TGTGCCACTAGGCCCAGGGGGGACACCGTGCGCGAGCAGTACTTC
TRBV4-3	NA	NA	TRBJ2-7	CASSRGDSSYEQYF	TGCGCCAGCAGCCGCGGGGACAGCTCCTACGAGCAGTACTTC